A selection of T cell receptor beta chains follows, all from one sample in a study of T cells after yellow fever vaccination. TCRdb re-called the 5' RACE reads with MiXCR, one entry per CDR3 protein. The table records a few hundred thousand distinct CDR3 sequences, roughly 6.8% of them present only once. The starting material was PBMCs, obtained about 41 days after the first yellow fever vaccination. The source is a man aged 18 to 35 who received the YFV17D yellow fever vaccine. Each CDR3 is given with its conserved first and last residue. A D gene is named only where the DNA matches it firmly. The size field is filled for only some rows; it gives once, few, many or a size class.

>NA|NA|TRBJ2-2|TRBV5-1
CASSFFVKNTGELFF
TGCGCCAGCAGCTTTTTCGTGAAGAACACCGGGGAGCTGTTTTTT
>NA|TRBD1|TRBJ2-6|TRBV18
CASSPRTGGTLSGANVLTF
TGTGCCAGCTCACCACGGACAGGGGGTACCCTCTCTGGGGCCAACGTCCTGACTTTC
>few|NA|TRBJ2-6|TRBV25-1
CASSESGSSGANVLTF
TGTGCCAGCAGTGAATCCGGTTCCTCTGGGGCCAACGTCCTGACTTTC
>NA|NA|TRBJ1-6|TRBV7-9
CASSSGGPLHF
TGTGCCAGCAGCTCGGGAGGGCCCCTCCACTTT
>NA|NA|TRBJ2-2|TRBV2
CASSQSGELFF
TGTGCCAGCAGTCAGTCCGGGGAGCTGTTTTTT
>few|TRBD2|TRBJ2-3|TRBV4-3
CASSQGGGITTDTQYF
TGCGCCAGCAGCCAGGGGGGGGGGATAACCACAGATACGCAGTATTTT
>few|NA|TRBJ2-5|TRBV6-5
CASSNPERFQETQYF
TGTGCCAGCAGTAACCCCGAGCGTTTTCAAGAGACCCAGTACTTC
>many|NA|TRBJ1-1|TRBV7-9
CASSPRGPPLRAFF
TGTGCCAGCAGCCCCAGGGGTCCGCCTTTGCGAGCTTTCTTT
>few|TRBD1|TRBJ1-2|TRBV7-6
CASSPRQGADYGYTF
TGTGCCAGCAGCCCAAGACAGGGGGCCGACTATGGCTACACCTTC
>NA|NA|TRBJ1-1|TRBV3-1
CASGRDGEAFF
TGTGCCAGCGGCAGGGACGGTGAAGCTTTCTTT
>NA|NA|TRBJ1-2|TRBV12-3/TRBV12-4
CASSLNSWDGYTF
TGTGCCAGCAGTTTAAATAGTTGGGATGGCTACACCTTC
>few|NA|TRBJ2-5|TRBV15
CATSRGPETQYF
TGTGCCACCAGCAGGGGTCCAGAGACCCAGTACTTC
>NA|NA|TRBJ2-3|TRBV7-2
CASSIRDRADTQYF
TGTGCCAGCAGCATCCGGGACCGGGCAGATACGCAGTATTTT
>few|NA|TRBJ2-1|TRBV7-2
CASSLPPSYNEQFF
TGTGCCAGCAGCTTACCCCCGTCCTACAATGAGCAGTTCTTC
>few|TRBD2|TRBJ2-5|TRBV6-1
CASSTSGGAQGTQYF
TGTGCCAGCAGTACCTCCGGGGGGGCCCAGGGGACCCAGTACTTC
>NA|TRBD2|TRBJ2-1|TRBV11-3
CASSLVAGGWDEQFF
TGTGCCAGCAGCTTAGTAGCGGGGGGGTGGGATGAGCAGTTCTTC
>NA|NA|TRBJ1-1|TRBV28
CASSFSTEAFF
TGTGCCAGCAGTTTCAGCACTGAAGCTTTCTTT
>NA|NA|TRBJ2-5|TRBV3-1
CASSHVERLFQETQYF
TGTGCCAGCAGCCATGTTGAGCGGCTATTTCAAGAGACCCAGTACTTC
>NA|TRBD1|TRBJ2-7|TRBV4-1
CASRQVLGTGYEQYF
TGCGCCAGCAGGCAAGTCCTCGGGACAGGGTACGAGCAGTACTTC
>few|NA|TRBJ1-4|TRBV6-5
CASSLLDSGNEKLFF
TGTGCCAGCAGTCTCCTTGACAGCGGTAATGAAAAACTGTTTTTT
>NA|NA|TRBJ2-3|TRBV24-1
CATSDGAGSTDTQYF
TGTGCCACCAGTGATGGGGCGGGGAGCACAGATACGCAGTATTTT
>NA|TRBD2|TRBJ2-7|TRBV5-1
CASSVGLAGGWYEQYF
TGCGCCAGCAGCGTGGGACTAGCGGGGGGCTGGTACGAGCAGTACTTC